The 21 T cell receptor beta chains given below trace back to one sample, sequenced in a study of T cell repertoires in ileal Crohn's disease. Clones were sequenced by immunoSEQ multiplex PCR, and TCRdb holds only the in-frame ones, with some missing. The sample lists roughly 60,000 clones; approximately 91% were seen once. Time point: neoterminal ileum biopsy at postoperative endoscopy, about 6 months after surgery. Sequenced sample: ileal tissue. The receptors stem from an adult with Crohn's disease.

This clone was seen a few times. The chain recombines TRBV2 with TRBJ2-5, with TRBD2 matching over 8 bases. There are 14 residues in the CDR3. Losses at the gene ends were 6 bases for V and 4 bases for J; bases not matched to a gene: 7. From germline, CDR1 is SNHLY and CDR2 FYNNEI. The CDR3 DNA is TGTGCCAGCAGCGCGGGGGGCCGGGGAGAGACCCAGTACTTC. It is translated as CASSAGGRGETQYF.

The chain links TRBV4-2 to TRBJ2-3; possibly TRBD2 for D (5 bases). Germline CDR1 LGHNA, CDR2 YNFKEQ. This CDR3 is 17 amino acids long. V was trimmed by 3 bases and J by 4 bases, leaving 20 bases between them. This chain's CDR3 is CASSQGARGSGSDTQYF. CDR3 coding DNA: TGTGCCAGCAGCCAGGGTGCTAGAGGGTCGGGGTCAGATACGCAGTATTTT.

This clone was seen once. The chain carries TRBV28 and TRBJ1-1, with a possible D match to TRBD1 (6 bases). Trimming pared 3 bases from V and 0 bases from J, leaving 20 bases between. The CDR3 contains 18 residues. Germline V gene sequence: CDR1 MDHEN, CDR2 SYDVKM. The CDR3 protein is CASSFDRPTNRMNTEAFF. The DNA of the CDR3 is TGTGCCAGCAGTTTTGACAGGCCAACCAACCGGATGAACACTGAAGCTTTCTTT. Full variable domain (rest looked up from reference TRBV28 and TRBJ1-1): DVKVTQSSRYLVKRTGEKVFLECVQDMDHENMFWYRQDPGLGLRLIYFSYDVKMKEKGDIPEGYSVSREKKERFSLILESASTNQTSMYLCASSFDRPTNRMNTEAFFGQGTRLTVV.

The J gene is TRBJ1-1, the V gene TRBV5-1; D not certain. Between the trimmed V and J ends, which lost 3 bases and 1 base, there was a span of 10 bases. CDR3 length: 14 amino acids. CDR1 SGHRS and CDR2 YFSETQ come from the germline V gene. This CDR3 is CASSSPTPNTEAFF. The DNA of the CDR3 is TGCGCCAGCAGCTCCCCGACACCGAACACTGAAGCTTTCTTT. Using reference TRBV5-1 and TRBJ1-1 for the parts outside the CDR3, the full variable domain is KAGVTQTPRYLIKTRGQQVTLSCSPISGHRSVSWYQQTPGQGLQFLFEYFSETQRNKGNFPGRFSGRQFSNSRSEMNVSTLELGDSALYLCASSSPTPNTEAFFGQGTRLTVV.

The chain has TRBV10-3 and TRBJ2-7; D possibly corresponds to TRBD2 (6 bases). This CDR3 spans 13 amino acids. Germline CDR1 ENHRY, CDR2 SYGVKD. V was shortened by 10 bases and J by 3 bases, with 16 bases between the two germline ends. CDR3 loop: CASGAAASYEQYV. The CDR3 DNA sequence: TGTGCCAGCGGGGCCGCCGCTAGCTACGAGCAGTACGTC.

This chain connects TRBV6-5 to TRBJ2-2, with 10 positions matching TRBD1. The CDR3 sequence is 16 residues long. The V and J ends lost 3 bases and 3 bases, in that order; junction bases with no gene match: 4. Germline assignment: CDR1 MNHEY and CDR2 SVGAGI. The CDR3 sequence is CASSYSGQGYTGELFF. The CDR3 region has the DNA TGTGCCAGCAGTTATTCGGGACAGGGGTACACCGGGGAGCTGTTTTTT.

The chain joins TRBV7-2 to TRBJ1-2; D might be TRBD1 (6 bases). CDR1 is SGHTA and CDR2 is FQGNSA in the germline V gene. The ends were cut back, 0 bases at V and 6 bases at J, with 8 bases in the middle. This CDR3 region has 13 residues. Here the CDR3 reads CASSLAGHHGYTF. As DNA, the CDR3 is TGTGCCAGCAGCTTAGCGGGACACCATGGCTACACCTTC.

In its sample, this clone was seen once. The gene calls are TRBV18 and TRBJ2-5; D gene unclear. In germline, CDR1 is KGHSH, CDR2 LQKENI. With 2 bases removed from V and 3 bases from J, the gap between germline ends came to 7 bases. The CDR3 totals 13 residues. As DNA, the CDR3 is TGTGCCAGCTCACCAACCCTAAAAGAGACCCAGTACTTC. Translating gives CASSPTLKETQYF.

The V gene is TRBV19, the J gene TRBJ2-5; D not resolved. The V gene's germline CDR1 is LNHDA and CDR2 SQIVND (reference sequence). CDR3 size: 14 residues. V lost 9 bases, J lost 7 bases, and 21 bases lay in between. CDR3 bases: TGTGCCAGCCAAGGTTGGGTCGGCGGCGGGACCCAGTACTTC. Translated: CASQGWVGGGTQYF.

V usage is TRBV5-5 and J usage is TRBJ2-7, with D possibly being TRBD1 (5 bases). Trimming removed 2 bases at V and 2 bases at J, with 14 bases between. The CDR3 is made up of 15 amino acids. Germline V gene sequence: CDR1 SGHKS, CDR2 YYEKEE (reference sequence). The CDR3 DNA follows: TGTGCCAGCAGCTTAGTCCAGGACATTGCCTACGAGCAGTACGTC. It encodes CASSLVQDIAYEQYV.

The J gene is TRBJ1-4, the V gene TRBV5-1; 8 bases agree with TRBD1. With V trimmed by 0 bases and J by 6 bases, 4 bases remained unmatched. The CDR3 has 15 amino acids. Germline V lookup: CDR1 SGHRS, CDR2 YFSETQ. Here the CDR3 DNA reads TGCGCCAGCAGCTTGGACGGGACAGGTTATGAAAAACTGTTTTTT. It translates to CASSLDGTGYEKLFF.

The V call is TRBV28, the J call TRBJ2-1; D gene uncertain. The V end was cut by 2 bases, the J end by 9 bases, with 8 bases between. The CDR3 covers 12 residues. Germline V gene data show CDR1 as MDHEN and CDR2 as SYDVKM. The CDR3 DNA reads TGTGCCAGCAGTTTACAGGTGGTTGAGCAGTTCTTC. Protein sequence: CASSLQVVEQFF.

The chain employs TRBV4-1 and TRBJ1-1, with 9 bases matching TRBD1. This CDR3 spans 15 amino acids. Germline assignment: CDR1 MGHRA and CDR2 YSYEKL. V lost 3 bases to trimming and J lost 4 bases; unmatched junction nucleotides: 6. CDR3 sequence reads: CASSHDNRGLTEAFF. The CDR3 DNA follows: TGCGCCAGCAGCCACGACAACAGGGGGCTCACTGAAGCTTTCTTT.

This chain joins TRBV6-6 and TRBJ2-7; 9 bases fit TRBD1. Germline CDR1 MNHNY, CDR2 SVGAGI (reference sequence). The V segment lost 8 bases and the J segment 0 bases; nucleotides outside the gene matches: 5. The CDR3 sequence is 14 residues long. The CDR3 here is CASLDRGTSYEQYF. CDR3 sequence (DNA): TGTGCCAGCCTAGACAGGGGGACCTCCTACGAGCAGTACTTC.

The chain uses TRBV9 and TRBJ2-5, with 8 bases identical to TRBD2. The germline CDR1 and CDR2 sequences are SGDLS and YYNGEE. V lost 4 bases to trimming and J lost 5 bases; unmatched junction nucleotides: 19. The CDR3 has 18 amino acids. CDR3 coding DNA: TGTGCCAGCAGCTCCACGGTCCGGGAGGGCTGGTCTAGTGAGACCCAGTACTTC. It is translated as CASSSTVREGWSSETQYF.

CDR3 amino acids: CASSLGVREHEQYF. In DNA, the CDR3 is TGTGCCAGCAGCTTGGGTGTCAGGGAACACGAGCAGTACTTC. The chain recombines TRBV5-6 with TRBJ2-7; TRBD1 might be the D (5 bases). Germline V lookup: CDR1 SGHDT, CDR2 YYEEEE. The CDR3 consists of 14 residues. With 0 bases removed from V and 5 bases from J, the gap between germline ends came to 12 bases.

V usage is TRBV18 and J usage is TRBJ1-3; 10 positions match TRBD1. V gave up 3 bases and J gave up 2 bases; unmatched junction bases: 4. CDR1 and CDR2 from the germline V gene are KGHSH and LQKENI. The CDR3 loop spans 16 amino acids. The CDR3 nucleotides are TGTGCCAGCTCACCGGGACAGGGGAAAGCTGGAAACACCATATATTTT. Its translation: CASSPGQGKAGNTIYF.

The chain uses TRBV28 and TRBJ1-2; D ambiguous. Per the germline V gene, CDR1 is MDHEN and CDR2 is SYDVKM. Trimming left V 8 bases short and J 8 bases short, with 9 bases between. This CDR3 spans 10 amino acids. The CDR3 nucleotides are TGTGCCAGCGGGTTGGGCGGCTACACCTTC. As protein: CASGLGGYTF.

The chain couples TRBV4-1 to TRBJ1-2; 8 nucleotides line up with TRBD1. Germline CDR1 and CDR2: MGHRA and YSYEKL. The V gene end was trimmed by 1 base and the J gene end by 3 bases; junction bases not matched to a gene: 13. The CDR3 has 18 amino acids. CDR3 amino acids: CASSQGSRGRLLDYGYTF. For the CDR3, the DNA is TGCGCCAGCAGCCAAGGCTCCAGGGGGCGTTTGCTAGACTATGGCTACACCTTC.

A single count supports this clone. This sequence joins TRBV4-1 and TRBJ1-5, with D tentatively TRBD1 (6 bases). Trimming cost V 0 bases and J 5 bases, with 14 bases left between them. Per the germline V gene, CDR1 is MGHRA and CDR2 is YSYEKL. The CDR3 consists of 16 residues. CDR3 amino acids: CASSQEAGALHQPQHF. As DNA, the CDR3 is TGCGCCAGCAGCCAAGAGGCGGGGGCTCTCCATCAGCCCCAGCATTTT.

V is TRBV28 and J is TRBJ1-6; 7 nucleotides match TRBD1. Trimming cost V 7 bases and J 6 bases; bases outside gene matches: 15. The germline V gene has CDR1 MDHEN and CDR2 SYDVKM. This CDR3 has 17 residues. CDR3 bases: TGTGCCAGCAACTGGGTGGACAGGCGGGGGGTTAATTCACCCCTCCACTTT. Translating it yields CASNWVDRRGVNSPLHF.